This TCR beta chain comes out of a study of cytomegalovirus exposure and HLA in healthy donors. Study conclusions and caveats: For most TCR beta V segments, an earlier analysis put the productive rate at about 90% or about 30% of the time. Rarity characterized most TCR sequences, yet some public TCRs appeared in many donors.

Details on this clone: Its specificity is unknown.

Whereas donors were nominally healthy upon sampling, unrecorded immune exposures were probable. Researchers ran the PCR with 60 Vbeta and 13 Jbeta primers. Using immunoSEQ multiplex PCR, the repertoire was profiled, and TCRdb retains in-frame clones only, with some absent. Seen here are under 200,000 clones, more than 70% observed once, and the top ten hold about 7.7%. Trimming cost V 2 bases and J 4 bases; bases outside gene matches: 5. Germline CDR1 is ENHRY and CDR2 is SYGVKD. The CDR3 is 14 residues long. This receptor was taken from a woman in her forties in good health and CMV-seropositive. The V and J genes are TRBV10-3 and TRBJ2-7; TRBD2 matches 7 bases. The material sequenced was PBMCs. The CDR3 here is CAISEASGVYEQYF. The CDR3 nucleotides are TGTGCCATCAGTGAGGCTAGCGGAGTATACGAGCAGTACTTC.